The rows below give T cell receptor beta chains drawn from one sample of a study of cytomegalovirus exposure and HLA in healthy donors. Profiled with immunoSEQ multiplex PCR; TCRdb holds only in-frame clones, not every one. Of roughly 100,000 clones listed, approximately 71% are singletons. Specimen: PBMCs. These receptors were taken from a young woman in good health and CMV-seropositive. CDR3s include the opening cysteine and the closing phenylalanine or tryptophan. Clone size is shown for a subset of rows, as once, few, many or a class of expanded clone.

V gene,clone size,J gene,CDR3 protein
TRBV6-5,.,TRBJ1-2,CASSPSGPLYGYTF
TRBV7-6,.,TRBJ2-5,CASSPRTGGSQETQYF
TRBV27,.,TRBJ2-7,CAIRIQYGQHAYEQYF
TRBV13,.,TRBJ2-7,CASSLGRVYEQYF
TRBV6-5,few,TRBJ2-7,CATTTGGLLYEQYF
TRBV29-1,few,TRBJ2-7,CSAGEGPDREQYF
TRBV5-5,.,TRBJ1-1,CASSLGSYTEAFF
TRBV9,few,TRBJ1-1,CASSPTTEAFF
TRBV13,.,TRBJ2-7,CASSHTSGPSYEQYF
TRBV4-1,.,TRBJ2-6,CASSQSSGLNSGANVLTF
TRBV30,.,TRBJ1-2,CAWTAQRGLYGYTF
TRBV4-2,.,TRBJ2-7,CASSQESGGPPYEQYF
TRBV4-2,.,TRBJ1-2,CASSQVQVPNYGYTF
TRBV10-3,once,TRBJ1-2,CAISEKLDTQHGYTF
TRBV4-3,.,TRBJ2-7,CASSQGDRGTYEQYF
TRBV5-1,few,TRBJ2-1,CASSLGLNNEQFF
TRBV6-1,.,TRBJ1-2,CASSAQNYGYTF
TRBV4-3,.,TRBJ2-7,CASSQEAGRYEQYF
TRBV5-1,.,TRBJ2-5,CASSSRVQETQYF